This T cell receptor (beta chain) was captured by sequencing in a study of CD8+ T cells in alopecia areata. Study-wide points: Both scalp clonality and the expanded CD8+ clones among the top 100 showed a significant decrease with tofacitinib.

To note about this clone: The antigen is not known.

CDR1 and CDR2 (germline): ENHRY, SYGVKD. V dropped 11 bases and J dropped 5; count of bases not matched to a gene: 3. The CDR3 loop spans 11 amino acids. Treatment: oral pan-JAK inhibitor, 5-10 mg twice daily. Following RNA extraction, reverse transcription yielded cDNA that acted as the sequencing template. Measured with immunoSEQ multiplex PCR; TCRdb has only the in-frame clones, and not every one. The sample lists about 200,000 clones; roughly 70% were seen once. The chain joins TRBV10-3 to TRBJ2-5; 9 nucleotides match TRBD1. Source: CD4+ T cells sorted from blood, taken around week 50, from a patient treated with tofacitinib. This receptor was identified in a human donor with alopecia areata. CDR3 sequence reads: CAAGQGETQYF. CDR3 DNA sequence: TGTGCCGCCGGACAGGGGGAGACCCAGTACTTC.